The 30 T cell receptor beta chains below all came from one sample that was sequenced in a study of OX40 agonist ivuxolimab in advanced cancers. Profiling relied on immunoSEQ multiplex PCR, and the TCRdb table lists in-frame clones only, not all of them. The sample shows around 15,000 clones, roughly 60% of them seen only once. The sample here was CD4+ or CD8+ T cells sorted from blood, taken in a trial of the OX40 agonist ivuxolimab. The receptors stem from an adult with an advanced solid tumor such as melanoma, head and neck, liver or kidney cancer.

As DNA, the CDR3 is TGTGCCAGCAGTTTATCAGGCAATGAGCAGTTCTTC. Residues: CASSLSGNEQFF. This chain joins TRBV27 and TRBJ2-1; D uncertain. Trimming pared 0 bases from V and 6 bases from J, leaving 3 bases between. The V gene's germline CDR1 is MNHEY and CDR2 SMNVEV (reference sequence). The CDR3 is 12 residues long.

The CDR3 DNA sequence: TGTGCCATCAGTGATGGGGCCCAGACAGATACGCAGTATTTT. Translation: CAISDGAQTDTQYF. The chain joins TRBV10-3 to TRBJ2-3; D may be TRBD1 (5 bases). Germline values: CDR1 ENHRY, CDR2 SYGVKD. V was clipped by 3 bases and J by 3 bases, with 10 bases between them. The CDR3 consists of 14 residues.

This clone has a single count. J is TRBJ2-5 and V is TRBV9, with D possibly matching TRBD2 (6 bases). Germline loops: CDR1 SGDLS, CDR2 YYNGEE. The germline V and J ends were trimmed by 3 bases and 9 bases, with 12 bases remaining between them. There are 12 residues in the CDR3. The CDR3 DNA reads TGTGCCAGCAGCGCAGAGACGGGGGCCCAGTACTTC. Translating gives CASSAETGAQYF.

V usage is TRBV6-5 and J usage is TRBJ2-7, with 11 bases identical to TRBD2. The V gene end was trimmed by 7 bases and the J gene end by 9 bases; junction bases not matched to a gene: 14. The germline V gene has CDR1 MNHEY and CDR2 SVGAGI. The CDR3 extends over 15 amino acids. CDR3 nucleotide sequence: TGTGCCAGCACTTCCTTGCTAGCGGGGGGTCTCGTGCAGTACTTC. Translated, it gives CASTSLLAGGLVQYF.

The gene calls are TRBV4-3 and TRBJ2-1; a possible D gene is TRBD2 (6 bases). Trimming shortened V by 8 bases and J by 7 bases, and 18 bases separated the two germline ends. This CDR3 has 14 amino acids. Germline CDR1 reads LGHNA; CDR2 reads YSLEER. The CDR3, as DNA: TGCGCCAGCCGACCTGGGACTTTATCGAATGAGCAGTTCTTC. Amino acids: CASRPGTLSNEQFF.

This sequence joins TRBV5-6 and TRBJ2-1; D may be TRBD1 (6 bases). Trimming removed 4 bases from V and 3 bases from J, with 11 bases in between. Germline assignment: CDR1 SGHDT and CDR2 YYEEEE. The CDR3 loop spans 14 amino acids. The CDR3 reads CASSAGQIYNEQFF. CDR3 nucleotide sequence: TGTGCCAGCAGCGCAGGACAGATCTACAATGAGCAGTTCTTC.

The CDR3 spells CASSLSGTDFTGELFF. The CDR3 nucleotides read TGTGCCAGCAGCCTCTCCGGGACAGATTTTACCGGGGAGCTGTTTTTT. The chain employs TRBV7-6 and TRBJ2-2, with 7 nucleotides matching TRBD1. The CDR3 is 16 amino acids. V lost 5 bases, J lost 5 bases, and 11 bases stayed unmatched. Germline V CDR1 and CDR2: SGHVS, FNYEAQ. The full variable domain, completed using reference TRBV7-6 and TRBJ2-2, is GAGVSQSPRYKVTKRGQDVALRCDPISGHVSLYWYRQALGQGPEFLTYFNYEAQQDKSGLPNDRFSAERPEGSISTLTIQRTEQRDSAMYRCASSLSGTDFTGELFFGEGSRLTVL.

CDR3 nucleotides: TGTGCCAGCAGTTTCGCTAGCGGGGGCAGTATTAACACCGGGGAGCTGTTTTTT. It specifies CASSFASGGSINTGELFF. The genes are TRBV28 and TRBJ2-2; TRBD2 agrees at 10 bases. In germline, CDR1 is MDHEN, CDR2 SYDVKM. The ends lost 3 bases at V and 2 bases at J; junction bases unmatched: 9. The CDR3 loop spans 18 amino acids.

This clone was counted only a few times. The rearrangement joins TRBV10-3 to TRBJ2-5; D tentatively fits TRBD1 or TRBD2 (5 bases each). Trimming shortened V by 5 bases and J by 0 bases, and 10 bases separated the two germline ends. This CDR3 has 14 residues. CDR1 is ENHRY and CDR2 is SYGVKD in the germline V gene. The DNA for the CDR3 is TGTGCCATCAGTCCGGGACGGTACCAAGAGACCCAGTACTTC. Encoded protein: CAISPGRYQETQYF.

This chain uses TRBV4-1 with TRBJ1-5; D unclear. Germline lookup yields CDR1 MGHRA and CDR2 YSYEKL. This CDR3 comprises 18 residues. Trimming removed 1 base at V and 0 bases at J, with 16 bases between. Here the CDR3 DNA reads TGCGCCAGCAGCCAAGGTTTCGGGCAGTTTTATAGCAATCAGCCCCAGCATTTT. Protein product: CASSQGFGQFYSNQPQHF.

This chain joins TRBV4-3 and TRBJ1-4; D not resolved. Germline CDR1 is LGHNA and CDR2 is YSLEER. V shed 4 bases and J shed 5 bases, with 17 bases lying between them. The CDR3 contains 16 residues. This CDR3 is CASSLSGLNLNEKLFF. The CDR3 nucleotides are TGCGCCAGCAGCCTTTCCGGACTGAACCTCAATGAAAAACTGTTTTTT.

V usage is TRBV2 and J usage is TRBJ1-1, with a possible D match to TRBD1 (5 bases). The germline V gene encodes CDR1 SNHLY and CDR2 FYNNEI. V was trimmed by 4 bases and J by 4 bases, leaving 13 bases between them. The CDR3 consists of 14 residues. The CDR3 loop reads CASSGGVGSTEAFF. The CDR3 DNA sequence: TGTGCCAGCAGTGGAGGGGTGGGGAGCACTGAAGCTTTCTTT.

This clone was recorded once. CDR3 DNA: TGCGCCAGCAGCTTGGATCTGGGAACCTACAATGAGCAGTTCTTC. Translated, it gives CASSLDLGTYNEQFF. The chain carries TRBV5-1 and TRBJ2-1; unclear D gene. Trimming left V 0 bases short and J 2 bases short, with 9 bases between. Germline values: CDR1 SGHRS, CDR2 YFSETQ. The CDR3 spans 15 residues. Variable domain in full (rest from reference TRBV5-1 and TRBJ2-1): KAGVTQTPRYLIKTRGQQVTLSCSPISGHRSVSWYQQTPGQGLQFLFEYFSETQRNKGNFPGRFSGRQFSNSRSEMNVSTLELGDSALYLCASSLDLGTYNEQFFGPGTRLTVL.

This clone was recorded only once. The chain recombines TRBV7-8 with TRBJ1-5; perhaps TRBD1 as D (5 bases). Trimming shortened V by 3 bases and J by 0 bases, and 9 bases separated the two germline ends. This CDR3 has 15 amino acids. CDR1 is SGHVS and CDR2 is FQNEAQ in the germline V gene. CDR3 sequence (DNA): TGTGCCAGCAGCTTGGACACCTTTAGCAATCAGCCCCAGCATTTT. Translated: CASSLDTFSNQPQHF.

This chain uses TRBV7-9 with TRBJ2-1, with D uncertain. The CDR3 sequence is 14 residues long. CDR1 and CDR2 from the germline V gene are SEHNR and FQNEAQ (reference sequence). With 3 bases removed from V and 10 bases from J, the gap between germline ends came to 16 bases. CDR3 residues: CASSFPSPGVEQFF. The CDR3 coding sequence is TGTGCCAGCAGCTTTCCAAGCCCCGGTGTGGAGCAGTTCTTC. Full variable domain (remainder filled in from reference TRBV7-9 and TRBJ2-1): DTGVSQNPRHKITKRGQNVTFRCDPISEHNRLYWYRQTLGQGPEFLTYFQNEAQLEKSRLLSDRFSAERPKGSFSTLEIQRTEQGDSAMYLCASSFPSPGVEQFFGPGTRLTVL.

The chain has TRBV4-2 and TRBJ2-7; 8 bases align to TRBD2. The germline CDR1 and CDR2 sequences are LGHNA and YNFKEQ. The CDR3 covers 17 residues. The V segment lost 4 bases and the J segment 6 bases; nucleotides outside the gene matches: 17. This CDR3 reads CASSPPPSGLDRTEQYF. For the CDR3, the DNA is TGTGCCAGCAGCCCCCCCCCGTCGGGACTAGACAGAACCGAGCAGTACTTC.

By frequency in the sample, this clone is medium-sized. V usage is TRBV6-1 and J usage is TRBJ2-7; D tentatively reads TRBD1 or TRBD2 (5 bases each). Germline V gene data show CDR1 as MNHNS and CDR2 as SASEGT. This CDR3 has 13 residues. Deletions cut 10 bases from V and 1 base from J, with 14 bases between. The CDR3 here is CATRDGNSYEQYF. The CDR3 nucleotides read TGTGCCACCCGGGACGGCAATTCCTACGAGCAGTACTTC.

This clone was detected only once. The CDR3 DNA reads TGTGCCAGCAGCCCCTTTCGGGAAATAGATACGCAGTATTTT. It encodes CASSPFREIDTQYF. The chain links TRBV14 to TRBJ2-3; TRBD2 might be the D (5 bases). The CDR3 extends over 14 amino acids. The germline V gene has CDR1 SGHDN and CDR2 FVKESK. Trimming cost V 4 bases and J 5 bases, with 13 bases left between them.

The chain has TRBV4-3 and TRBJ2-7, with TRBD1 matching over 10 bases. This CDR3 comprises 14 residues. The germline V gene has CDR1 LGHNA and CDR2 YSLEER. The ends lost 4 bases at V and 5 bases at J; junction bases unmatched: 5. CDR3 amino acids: CASSLGQGSDEQYF. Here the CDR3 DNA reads TGCGCCAGCAGCCTGGGACAGGGGTCGGACGAGCAGTACTTC.

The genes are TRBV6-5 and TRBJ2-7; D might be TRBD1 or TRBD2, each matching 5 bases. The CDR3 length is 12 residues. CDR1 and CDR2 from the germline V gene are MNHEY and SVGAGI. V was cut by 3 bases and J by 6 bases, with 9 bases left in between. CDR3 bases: TGTGCCAGCAGTTATAGAGGGGCCGAGCAGTACTTC. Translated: CASSYRGAEQYF.

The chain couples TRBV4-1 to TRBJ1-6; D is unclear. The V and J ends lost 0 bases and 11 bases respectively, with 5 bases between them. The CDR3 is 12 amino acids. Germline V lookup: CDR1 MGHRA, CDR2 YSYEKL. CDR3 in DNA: TGCGCCAGCAGCCAAGATTTGACACCCCTCCACTTT. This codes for CASSQDLTPLHF.

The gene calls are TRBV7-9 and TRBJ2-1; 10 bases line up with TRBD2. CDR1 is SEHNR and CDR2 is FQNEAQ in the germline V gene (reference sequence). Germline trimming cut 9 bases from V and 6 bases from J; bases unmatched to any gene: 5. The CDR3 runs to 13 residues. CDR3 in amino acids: CASQAGGFNEQFF. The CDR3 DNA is TGTGCCAGTCAAGCGGGGGGGTTCAATGAGCAGTTCTTC.

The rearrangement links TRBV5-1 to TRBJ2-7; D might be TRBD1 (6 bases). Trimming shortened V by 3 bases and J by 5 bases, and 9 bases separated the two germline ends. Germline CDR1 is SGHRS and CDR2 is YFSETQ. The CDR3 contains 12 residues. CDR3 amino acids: CASSYRDNEQYF. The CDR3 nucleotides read TGCGCCAGCAGCTACCGGGACAACGAGCAGTACTTC.

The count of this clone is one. Here the CDR3 reads CASSIWAGGNQPQHF. Here the CDR3 DNA reads TGTGCCAGTAGTATATGGGCCGGTGGCAATCAGCCCCAGCATTTT. This rearrangement joins TRBV19 to TRBJ1-5; no clear D. The V end was cut by 2 bases, the J end by 2 bases, with 10 bases between. The CDR3 has 15 residues. The germline gives CDR1 LNHDA, CDR2 SQIVND (reference sequence).

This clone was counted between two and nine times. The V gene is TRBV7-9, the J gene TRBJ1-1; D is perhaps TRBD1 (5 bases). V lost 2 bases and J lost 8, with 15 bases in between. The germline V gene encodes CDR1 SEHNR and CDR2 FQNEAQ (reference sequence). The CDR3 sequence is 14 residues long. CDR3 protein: CASSLMRVGPEAFF. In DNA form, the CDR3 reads TGTGCCAGCAGCTTAATGCGGGTGGGGCCCGAAGCTTTCTTT.

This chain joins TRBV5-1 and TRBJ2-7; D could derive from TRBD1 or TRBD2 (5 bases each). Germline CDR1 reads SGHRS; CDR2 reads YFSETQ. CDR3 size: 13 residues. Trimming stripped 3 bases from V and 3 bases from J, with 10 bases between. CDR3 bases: TGCGCCAGCAGCTGGGGACCCGGCTACGAGCAGTACTTC. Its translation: CASSWGPGYEQYF. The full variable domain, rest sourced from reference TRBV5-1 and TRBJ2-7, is KAGVTQTPRYLIKTRGQQVTLSCSPISGHRSVSWYQQTPGQGLQFLFEYFSETQRNKGNFPGRFSGRQFSNSRSEMNVSTLELGDSALYLCASSWGPGYEQYFGPGTRLTVT.

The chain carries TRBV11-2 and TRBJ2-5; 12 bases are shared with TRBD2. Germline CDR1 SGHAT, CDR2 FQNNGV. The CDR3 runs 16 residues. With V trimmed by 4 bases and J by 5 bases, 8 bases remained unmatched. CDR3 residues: CASSYGTSGPMETQYF. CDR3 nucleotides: TGTGCCAGCAGCTACGGGACTAGCGGGCCGATGGAGACCCAGTACTTC.

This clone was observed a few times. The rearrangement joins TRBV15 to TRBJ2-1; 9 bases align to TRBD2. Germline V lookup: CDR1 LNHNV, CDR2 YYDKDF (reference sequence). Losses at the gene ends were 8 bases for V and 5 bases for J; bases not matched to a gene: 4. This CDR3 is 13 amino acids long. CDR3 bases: TGTGCCACCTCGCGGACTAGCGACAATGAGCAGTTCTTC. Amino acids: CATSRTSDNEQFF.

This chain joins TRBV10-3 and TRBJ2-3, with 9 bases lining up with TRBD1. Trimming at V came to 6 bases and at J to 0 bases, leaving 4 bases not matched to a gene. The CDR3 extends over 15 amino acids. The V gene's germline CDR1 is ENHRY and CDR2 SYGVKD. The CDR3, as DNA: TGTGCCATCAGCATGGGACAGGGTAGCACAGATACGCAGTATTTT. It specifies CAISMGQGSTDTQYF.

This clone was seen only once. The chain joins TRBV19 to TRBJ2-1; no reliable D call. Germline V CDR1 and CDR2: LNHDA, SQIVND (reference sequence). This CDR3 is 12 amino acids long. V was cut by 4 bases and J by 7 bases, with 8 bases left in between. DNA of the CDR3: TGTGCCAGTAGTACGGGCCCTAATGAGCAGTTCTTC. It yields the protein CASSTGPNEQFF.